Listed below are T cell receptor beta chains from one sample, sequenced in a study of response to subunit inactivated influenza vaccine. One entry per CDR3 protein results from TCRdb running MiXCR on the RT-PCR reads. The table has 150,000 to 200,000 distinct CDR3 sequences, about a tenth seen once. This sample comprised non-naive T cells sorted from PBMCs, obtained 40 to 50 days after vaccination. The source is a man between 50 and 59 years old who received an inactivated influenza vaccine. CDR3s include the opening cysteine and the closing phenylalanine or tryptophan. D genes are given only for firm matches. Size is stated for part of the rows, as once, few or many counts, or as a class when the clone is expanded.

cdr3_aa	cdr3_nt	clone_size	v_call	j_call	d_call
CASSQDIGANVLTF	TGTGCCAGCAGCCAAGATATTGGGGCCAACGTCCTGACTTTC	many	TRBV3-1	TRBJ2-6	.
CASSQDYGRAADTQYF	TGCGCCAGCAGCCAAGATTACGGGAGGGCCGCAGATACGCAGTATTTT	many	TRBV4-3	TRBJ2-3	TRBD2
CAWSRATGYGYTF	TGTGCCTGGAGTCGGGCCACAGGGTATGGCTACACCTTC	.	TRBV30	TRBJ1-2	.
CASSLVLNTEAFF	TGTGCCAGCAGTTTGGTACTCAACACTGAAGCTTTCTTT	.	TRBV12-3/TRBV12-4	TRBJ1-1	.
CASSPTSTGTYEQYF	TGTGCCAGCAGCCCAACCTCGACGGGAACCTACGAGCAGTACTTC	.	TRBV9	TRBJ2-7	.
CASRDGYEQYF	TGTGCCAGCAGAGACGGATACGAGCAGTACTTC	many	TRBV7-9	TRBJ2-7	.
CASRQTGLRTGANVLTF	TGTGCCAGCAGGCAAACCGGACTCCGGACTGGGGCCAACGTCCTGACTTTC	.	TRBV28	TRBJ2-6	.
CASSQVGKRGSYEQYF	TGCGCCAGCAGCCAAGTTGGAAAACGGGGGTCCTACGAGCAGTACTTC	few	TRBV4-1	TRBJ2-7	.
CASSLLQGAPYEQYF	TGTGCCAGCAGTTTATTACAGGGGGCCCCCTACGAGCAGTACTTC	few	TRBV28	TRBJ2-7	TRBD1
CASIQAISGGNTIYF	TGTGCCAGCATACAGGCTATATCGGGTGGAAACACCATATATTTT	few	TRBV6-1	TRBJ1-3	.
CSVRGRSMNTEAFF	TGCAGTGTACGGGGGAGAAGTATGAACACTGAAGCTTTCTTT	many	TRBV20-1	TRBJ1-1	.
CASPPGETALTTNEKLFF	TGTGCCAGCCCACCGGGGGAAACCGCGCTGACAACTAATGAAAAACTGTTTTTT	many	TRBV21-1	TRBJ1-4	.
CASSYQDRNTEAFF	TGCGCCAGCAGCTATCAGGACAGAAACACTGAAGCTTTCTTT	many	TRBV5-1	TRBJ1-1	.
CASSPTVLTGNEQYF	TGTGCCAGCAGCCCCACCGTCCTCACTGGGAACGAGCAGTACTTC	few	TRBV7-2	TRBJ2-7	.
CASSVDRGTYEQYF	TGTGCCAGCAGCGTTGACAGGGGAACCTACGAGCAGTACTTC	many	TRBV7-2	TRBJ2-7	TRBD1
CASSLFLGNTIYF	TGTGCCAGCAGTTTATTTCTAGGGAACACCATATATTTT	.	TRBV28	TRBJ1-3	.
CATSRPGYEQYF	TGTGCCACCAGCAGACCAGGCTACGAGCAGTACTTC	.	TRBV15	TRBJ2-7	.
CASSLSTYYNEQFF	TGTGCCAGCAGCTTGAGCACCTACTACAATGAGCAGTTCTTC	few	TRBV5-8	TRBJ2-1	.
CASSVDVGETQYF	TGTGCCAGCAGCGTAGACGTAGGAGAGACCCAGTACTTC	.	TRBV9	TRBJ2-5	.
CSVDVASTDTQYF	TGCAGCGTTGATGTGGCTAGCACAGATACGCAGTATTTT	.	TRBV29-1	TRBJ2-3	.
CASSTQGGNIQYF	TGTGCCAGTAGTACCCAAGGAGGAAACATTCAGTACTTC	few	TRBV19	TRBJ2-4	.
CASSLGGRNTEAFF	TGTGCCAGCAGTTTAGGCGGGCGGAACACTGAAGCTTTCTTT	many	TRBV12-3/TRBV12-4	TRBJ1-1	.
CASSPRTGEASYNEQFF	TGTGCCAGCAGCCCCAGGACAGGGGAGGCATCCTACAATGAGCAGTTCTTC	many	TRBV12-3/TRBV12-4	TRBJ2-1	TRBD1
CSARRLAGDFYEQYF	TGCAGTGCTAGAAGGCTAGCGGGGGACTTCTACGAGCAGTACTTC	few	TRBV20-1	TRBJ2-7	TRBD2
CAISDPGVETQYF	TGTGCCATCAGTGATCCAGGGGTAGAGACCCAGTACTTC	few	TRBV10-3	TRBJ2-5	.
CASSQGPQGRSVGTEAFF	TGCGCCAGCAGCCAAGGCCCACAGGGGAGGTCGGTTGGAACTGAAGCTTTCTTT	many	TRBV4-1	TRBJ1-1	TRBD1
CASTRAPNGLEQYF	TGTGCCAGCACCCGGGCCCCGAACGGGCTCGAGCAGTACTTC	.	TRBV12-3/TRBV12-4	TRBJ2-7	.
CASSDPTAGPNNEQFF	TGTGCCAGCAGTGATCCTACAGCGGGTCCCAACAATGAGCAGTTCTTC	.	TRBV25-1	TRBJ2-1	.
CASSRTGLDQPQHF	TGCGCCAGCAGCAGGACAGGCCTCGATCAGCCCCAGCATTTT	many	TRBV5-1	TRBJ1-5	TRBD1
CASTLGLLTGELFF	TGTGCCAGCACTCTCGGACTGCTCACCGGGGAGCTGTTTTTT	.	TRBV12-3/TRBV12-4	TRBJ2-2	.
CASSLWGRETQHF	TGTGCCAGCAGTTTATGGGGTAGAGAGACCCAGCATTTT	few	TRBV28	TRBJ1-5	.
CAISESSSPTLKETQYF	TGTGCCATCAGTGAGTCGAGTAGCCCAACCTTAAAAGAGACCCAGTACTTC	.	TRBV10-3	TRBJ2-5	.
CASSEGDQRAFF	TGTGCCAGCAGTGAAGGAGATCAAAGGGCTTTCTTT	few	TRBV6-1	TRBJ1-1	.
CAINFAGGVDYGYTF	TGTGCCATCAATTTTGCGGGGGGCGTCGACTATGGCTACACCTTC	many	TRBV10-3	TRBJ1-2	.
CAWSSSGSSYEQYF	TGTGCCTGGAGTAGTAGCGGGAGCTCCTACGAGCAGTACTTC	few	TRBV30	TRBJ2-7	TRBD2
CASSQPGGLDTQYF	TGCGCCAGCAGCCAACCGGGAGGGTTAGATACGCAGTATTTT	.	TRBV4-1	TRBJ2-3	TRBD2
CAISESWGQGGYGYTF	TGTGCCATCAGTGAGTCTTGGGGGCAGGGCGGCTATGGCTACACCTTC	.	TRBV10-3	TRBJ1-2	.
CASSYSVQGGNEQFF	TGTGCCAGCAGTTACTCAGTACAGGGTGGGAATGAGCAGTTCTTC	.	TRBV6-5	TRBJ2-1	.
CASSGEITDTQYF	TGTGCCAGCTCAGGCGAGATCACAGATACGCAGTATTTT	.	TRBV18	TRBJ2-3	.
CASSTRTGYEQYF	TGTGCCAGCAGCACCCGGACGGGGTACGAGCAGTACTTC	.	TRBV7-2	TRBJ2-7	.
CSVEGRSDEQYF	TGCAGCGTTGAGGGGAGATCAGACGAGCAGTACTTC	few	TRBV29-1	TRBJ2-7	.
CASSLQGGRTEAFF	TGTGCCAGCTCACTACAGGGTGGAAGAACTGAAGCTTTCTTT	few	TRBV18	TRBJ1-1	.
CSANLRGGHTDTQYF	TGCAGTGCTAATCTACGGGGGGGCCACACAGATACGCAGTATTTT	many	TRBV20-1	TRBJ2-3	TRBD2
CSARLAGEGTQYF	TGCAGTGCTCGATTAGCGGGAGAGGGGACCCAGTACTTC	.	TRBV20-1	TRBJ2-5	TRBD2
CASSLGLPTDTQYF	TGTGCCAGCAGCTTAGGTCTCCCTACAGATACGCAGTATTTT	many	TRBV7-2	TRBJ2-3	.
CASSLSGVRSELFF	TGTGCCAGCAGCTTATCGGGGGTCAGAAGTGAGCTGTTTTTT	.	TRBV7-9	TRBJ2-2	.
CASSYQRAKTYEQYF	TGTGCCAGCAGTTACCAGCGGGCAAAAACCTACGAGCAGTACTTC	few	TRBV6-2/TRBV6-3	TRBJ2-7	.
CSARAVTGRLNEQFF	TGCAGTGCTAGAGCAGTGACAGGGAGGCTCAATGAGCAGTTCTTC	few	TRBV20-1	TRBJ2-1	.
CATSRELINNEQFF	TGTGCCACCAGCAGAGAGTTAATAAACAATGAGCAGTTCTTC	few	TRBV15	TRBJ2-1	.
CASSLGAGEWETQYF	TGTGCCAGCAGTTTAGGTGCAGGGGAGTGGGAGACCCAGTACTTC	.	TRBV12-3/TRBV12-4	TRBJ2-5	.
CSARLTSGSYEQYF	TGCAGTGCTAGACTGACTAGCGGTTCCTACGAGCAGTACTTC	many	TRBV20-1	TRBJ2-7	TRBD2
CAISESDTQYF	TGTGCCATCAGTGAGTCAGATACGCAGTATTTT	many	TRBV10-3	TRBJ2-3	.
CSASGLAGGMAETQYF	TGCAGTGCTAGCGGACTAGCGGGAGGCATGGCCGAGACCCAGTACTTC	.	TRBV20-1	TRBJ2-5	TRBD2
CASSWDRGEKLFF	TGTGCCAGCAGCTGGGACAGGGGGGAAAAACTGTTTTTT	.	TRBV3-1	TRBJ1-4	TRBD1
CASSLARDEQFF	TGTGCCAGCAGCTTAGCTAGGGATGAGCAGTTCTTC	many	TRBV7-2	TRBJ2-1	.